These T cell receptor beta chains were read from a single sample in a study of T cells in Graves' hyperthyroidism and ophthalmopathy. From the multiplex PCR reads, TCRdb called clonotypes with MiXCR, one entry per CDR3 protein. The sample consists of some 700,000 distinct CDR3 sequences, 15% to 20% of them appearing once. The material sequenced was blood. The receptor source for this set is a man over 45 with Graves' hyperthyroidism. The CDR3 runs from the conserved cysteine through the conserved F or W. Each record gives: V gene, clone size, D gene, J gene, CDR3 DNA, CDR3 protein. D genes are given only for firm matches. A row's size may be missing; if present it is once, few, many or a size class.

v_call: TRBV7-2; clone_size: many; d_call: TRBD2; j_call: TRBJ2-7; cdr3_nt: TGTGCCAGCAGCTCCGCAGGGAGGGACTTCACCTACGAGCAGTACTTC; cdr3_aa: CASSSAGRDFTYEQYF
v_call: TRBV11-2; clone_size: many; d_call: NA; j_call: TRBJ2-3; cdr3_nt: TGTGCCGCGGGGGACACACGAACAGATACGCAGTATTTT; cdr3_aa: CAAGDTRTDTQYF
v_call: TRBV7-9; clone_size: many; d_call: NA; j_call: TRBJ2-2; cdr3_nt: TGTGCCAGCAGCTTTACCAGCGGGAACACCGGGGAGCTGTTTTTT; cdr3_aa: CASSFTSGNTGELFF
v_call: TRBV29-1; clone_size: many; d_call: NA; j_call: TRBJ2-2; cdr3_nt: TGCAGCGTTGAGATTAGGGCGAACACCGGGGAGCTGTTTTTT; cdr3_aa: CSVEIRANTGELFF
v_call: TRBV7-2; clone_size: many; d_call: NA; j_call: TRBJ2-7; cdr3_nt: TGTGCCAGCAGCCGCACGGGGGGCGGGCCATTGGAGCAGTACTTC; cdr3_aa: CASSRTGGGPLEQYF
v_call: TRBV6-1; clone_size: many; d_call: NA; j_call: TRBJ1-2; cdr3_nt: TGTGCCAGCAGCCCACAGCTTCTCTATGGCTACACCTTC; cdr3_aa: CASSPQLLYGYTF
v_call: TRBV20-1; clone_size: many; d_call: NA; j_call: TRBJ2-5; cdr3_nt: TGCAGTCCAAAGGGGGAAAGAGAGACCCAGTACTTC; cdr3_aa: CSPKGERETQYF
v_call: TRBV24-1; clone_size: many; d_call: TRBD2; j_call: TRBJ2-1; cdr3_nt: TGTGCCACCAGTGATTTCCCCGGACTAGCGGGAGACGCCTACAATGAGCAGTTCTTC; cdr3_aa: CATSDFPGLAGDAYNEQFF
v_call: TRBV24-1; clone_size: NA; d_call: NA; j_call: TRBJ2-5; cdr3_nt: TGTGCCACCAGTGATTCAGGGGTAGAGACCCAGTACTTC; cdr3_aa: CATSDSGVETQYF
v_call: TRBV10-3; clone_size: NA; d_call: TRBD2; j_call: TRBJ2-5; cdr3_nt: TGTGCCACCAGTGAGTTGACTAGCGGGAGCCAAGAGACCCAGTACTTC; cdr3_aa: CATSELTSGSQETQYF
v_call: TRBV9; clone_size: few; d_call: NA; j_call: TRBJ1-3; cdr3_nt: TGTGCCAGCAGCATCCATCAGGAATCTGGAAACACCATATATTTT; cdr3_aa: CASSIHQESGNTIYF
v_call: TRBV19; clone_size: NA; d_call: NA; j_call: TRBJ2-3; cdr3_nt: TGTGCCAGTAGTATACCAGGGGCAGATACGCGGTATTTT; cdr3_aa: CASSIPGADTRYF
v_call: TRBV2; clone_size: many; d_call: NA; j_call: TRBJ2-1; cdr3_nt: TGTGCCAGCGTAGGCTCTCAGCTTAATGAGCAGTTCTTC; cdr3_aa: CASVGSQLNEQFF
v_call: TRBV10-3; clone_size: NA; d_call: TRBD2; j_call: TRBJ2-6; cdr3_nt: TGTGCCATCACCCCGGGACTAGCGGGATCAAATGTGGGGGCCAACGTCCTGACTTTC; cdr3_aa: CAITPGLAGSNVGANVLTF
v_call: TRBV19; clone_size: NA; d_call: NA; j_call: TRBJ1-3; cdr3_nt: TGTGCCAGTAGGTCCGACGCGGGAAACACCATATATTTT; cdr3_aa: CASRSDAGNTIYF
v_call: TRBV6-5; clone_size: NA; d_call: TRBD2; j_call: TRBJ2-7; cdr3_nt: TGTGCCAGCAGTTACTCGGGCGGGGGGGCGAAATACGAGCAGTACTTC; cdr3_aa: CASSYSGGGAKYEQYF
v_call: TRBV25-1; clone_size: few; d_call: NA; j_call: TRBJ2-3; cdr3_nt: TGTGCCAGCAGTGAATATCCCTCTGTTTTCCGCACAGATACGCAGTATTTT; cdr3_aa: CASSEYPSVFRTDTQYF
v_call: TRBV5-5; clone_size: many; d_call: NA; j_call: TRBJ1-2; cdr3_nt: TGTGCCAGCAGCTTTTACGAGACGCAGGACGGCTACACCTTC; cdr3_aa: CASSFYETQDGYTF
v_call: TRBV6-1; clone_size: many; d_call: NA; j_call: TRBJ2-1; cdr3_nt: TGTGCCAGCAGGCCCAGTGGGGGATTGTCCAACAATGAGCAGTTCTTC; cdr3_aa: CASRPSGGLSNNEQFF
v_call: TRBV6-2/TRBV6-3; clone_size: NA; d_call: TRBD2; j_call: TRBJ2-1; cdr3_nt: TGTGTCAGCAATTCGATTAGCGGGAGCCTTACCTACAATGAGCAGTTCTTC; cdr3_aa: CVSNSISGSLTYNEQFF
v_call: TRBV19; clone_size: many; d_call: TRBD1; j_call: TRBJ1-1; cdr3_nt: TGTGCCAGTAGTATAGGACAGGGGAGGGCCAACACTGAAGCTTTCTTT; cdr3_aa: CASSIGQGRANTEAFF
v_call: TRBV29-1; clone_size: many; d_call: TRBD2; j_call: TRBJ2-1; cdr3_nt: TGCAGCGTTGCCCCTCGGGCTAGCGGCACCTACAATGAGCAGTTCTTC; cdr3_aa: CSVAPRASGTYNEQFF
v_call: TRBV10-3; clone_size: few; d_call: TRBD2; j_call: TRBJ2-4; cdr3_nt: TGTGCCACCAGTAAAGATAGCGGGAGGGCTCAAAACATTCAGTACTTC; cdr3_aa: CATSKDSGRAQNIQYF
v_call: TRBV4-1; clone_size: NA; d_call: NA; j_call: TRBJ1-1; cdr3_nt: TGCGCCAGCAGCCAGCTCGGGGAGAACACTGAAGCTTTCTTT; cdr3_aa: CASSQLGENTEAFF
v_call: TRBV18; clone_size: NA; d_call: NA; j_call: TRBJ2-7; cdr3_nt: TGTGCCAGCTCCCAGGGTAGGAACGAGCAGTACTTC; cdr3_aa: CASSQGRNEQYF
v_call: TRBV28; clone_size: many; d_call: TRBD1; j_call: TRBJ1-1; cdr3_nt: TGTGCCAGCAGTTTAAGTCCCGGGACAGGTTCGCACACTGAAGCTTTCTTT; cdr3_aa: CASSLSPGTGSHTEAFF
v_call: TRBV27; clone_size: few; d_call: TRBD1; j_call: TRBJ2-7; cdr3_nt: TGTGCCAGCAGTCCGCGGGACAGGGGATTCAACGAGCAGTACTTC; cdr3_aa: CASSPRDRGFNEQYF
v_call: TRBV6-1; clone_size: NA; d_call: NA; j_call: TRBJ2-1; cdr3_nt: TGTGCCAGCGGAACATCCTTTCTAGGGGATGAGCAGTTCTTC; cdr3_aa: CASGTSFLGDEQFF
v_call: TRBV2; clone_size: many; d_call: NA; j_call: TRBJ2-3; cdr3_nt: TGTGCCAGCAGTGATCGAGGCACATATAGCACAGATACGCAGTATTTT; cdr3_aa: CASSDRGTYSTDTQYF
v_call: TRBV5-1; clone_size: NA; d_call: TRBD2; j_call: TRBJ2-1; cdr3_nt: TGCGCCAGCAGCTTGGTGCTAGCGGGAGGGCCCTACAATGAGCAGTTCTTC; cdr3_aa: CASSLVLAGGPYNEQFF
v_call: TRBV12-3/TRBV12-4; clone_size: many; d_call: NA; j_call: TRBJ1-2; cdr3_nt: TGTGCCAGCAGTTTGAGGAATGGCTACACCTTC; cdr3_aa: CASSLRNGYTF
v_call: TRBV9; clone_size: NA; d_call: NA; j_call: TRBJ2-7; cdr3_nt: TGTGCCAGCAGCGCCCGTCCAAGCGGCCCGACCCACGAGCAGTACTTC; cdr3_aa: CASSARPSGPTHEQYF
v_call: TRBV19; clone_size: few; d_call: TRBD1; j_call: TRBJ1-5; cdr3_nt: TGTGCCAGTAGTAAACAGGGGGCCTATAGCAATCAGCCCCAGCATTTT; cdr3_aa: CASSKQGAYSNQPQHF
v_call: TRBV5-1; clone_size: NA; d_call: NA; j_call: TRBJ2-3; cdr3_nt: TGCGCCAGCAGGGGAGGTAGCGGAGTTTACACAGATACGCAGTATTTT; cdr3_aa: CASRGGSGVYTDTQYF
v_call: TRBV6-1; clone_size: many; d_call: NA; j_call: TRBJ2-5; cdr3_nt: TGTGCCAGCAGTGGGATGGACCGCCGGGAGACCCAGTACTTC; cdr3_aa: CASSGMDRRETQYF
v_call: TRBV11-3; clone_size: many; d_call: NA; j_call: TRBJ2-2; cdr3_nt: TGTGCCAGCAGCCTAGGGGATGGGCGGTACCGTAACACCGGGGAGCTGTTTTTT; cdr3_aa: CASSLGDGRYRNTGELFF
v_call: TRBV7-9; clone_size: few; d_call: NA; j_call: TRBJ2-1; cdr3_nt: TGTGCCAGCAGCTTATTTTCTAGCGATGAGCAGTTCTTC; cdr3_aa: CASSLFSSDEQFF
v_call: TRBV29-1; clone_size: few; d_call: TRBD2; j_call: TRBJ2-7; cdr3_nt: TGCAGCGTTGTTCAGCGGGGCCACGAGCAGTACTTC; cdr3_aa: CSVVQRGHEQYF
v_call: TRBV5-1; clone_size: once; d_call: NA; j_call: TRBJ2-5; cdr3_nt: TGCGCCAGCAGCTCGGGGTACCAAGAGACCCACTACTTC; cdr3_aa: CASSSGYQETHYF
v_call: TRBV2; clone_size: many; d_call: NA; j_call: TRBJ2-1; cdr3_nt: TGTGCCAGCAGTGAAAATGACGGGACCTACAATGAGCAGTTCTTC; cdr3_aa: CASSENDGTYNEQFF
v_call: TRBV5-1; clone_size: NA; d_call: NA; j_call: TRBJ1-2; cdr3_nt: TGCGCCAGCAGCCCGGGACACGGTAACTATGGCTACACCTTC; cdr3_aa: CASSPGHGNYGYTF
v_call: TRBV7-2; clone_size: few; d_call: TRBD2; j_call: TRBJ2-7; cdr3_nt: TGTGCCAGCAGCTCGGGACTAGCGGGAGGAACCTACGAGCAGTACTTC; cdr3_aa: CASSSGLAGGTYEQYF
v_call: TRBV19; clone_size: many; d_call: TRBD1; j_call: TRBJ1-3; cdr3_nt: TGTGCCAGTTCGGACAGGGGCTCTGGAAACACCATATATTTT; cdr3_aa: CASSDRGSGNTIYF
v_call: TRBV20-1; clone_size: few; d_call: TRBD1; j_call: TRBJ1-2; cdr3_nt: TGCAGTGCTAGGATACAGGGGGCCCTTAGCTATGGCTACACCTTC; cdr3_aa: CSARIQGALSYGYTF
v_call: TRBV20-1; clone_size: many; d_call: NA; j_call: TRBJ2-7; cdr3_nt: TGCAGCGTTAAGCGGGCTATTACCTACGAGCAGTACTTC; cdr3_aa: CSVKRAITYEQYF
v_call: TRBV29-1; clone_size: few; d_call: TRBD1; j_call: TRBJ2-7; cdr3_nt: TGCAGCGTTCGACAGGGAACTATCGACGAGCAGTACTTC; cdr3_aa: CSVRQGTIDEQYF